Listed below are T cell receptor beta chains from one sample, sequenced in a study of OX40 agonist ivuxolimab in advanced cancers. Profiling relied on immunoSEQ multiplex PCR, and the TCRdb table lists in-frame clones only, not all of them. This sample has about 73,000 clones, with 90% found just once. The material was CD4+ or CD8+ T cells sorted from blood, obtained in a trial of the OX40 agonist ivuxolimab. The source of these receptors is an adult with an advanced solid tumor such as melanoma, head and neck, liver or kidney cancer. Both conserved end residues are part of each CDR3. A D gene is named only where the DNA matches it firmly. Clone size, where shown, is once, few, many, or a class for clones that have expanded.

j_gene | v_gene | d_gene | abundance | CDR3nt | CDR3aa
TRBJ2-3 | TRBV7-8 | TRBD2 | once | TGTGCCAGCAGCTTAGCAACCTCAAGCGGGAGGAGCACAGATACGCAGTATTTT | CASSLATSSGRSTDTQYF
TRBJ2-3 | TRBV19 | . | . | TGTGCCAGTAGCCTCCGGACAGATACGCAGTATTTT | CASSLRTDTQYF
TRBJ2-5 | TRBV7-6 | . | . | TGTGCCAGCAGCCGGAATTTGGGAGGTGAAGAGACCCAGTACTTC | CASSRNLGGEETQYF
TRBJ1-1 | TRBV11-2 | . | . | TGTGCCAGCAGCAAAACAGGGCTGGGCACTGAAGCTTTCTTT | CASSKTGLGTEAFF
TRBJ2-6 | TRBV4-3 | . | . | TGCGCCAGCAGCCAAGATCTTTCTGGGGCCAACGTCCTGACTTTC | CASSQDLSGANVLTF
TRBJ2-5 | TRBV18 | TRBD2 | . | TGTGCCAGCTCACCCGTAGCGGGAGAGGAGACCCAGTACTTC | CASSPVAGEETQYF
TRBJ1-4 | TRBV11-2 | . | . | TGTGCCAGCAGCTTAGGTGTAGTCCATGATGAAAAACTGTTTTTT | CASSLGVVHDEKLFF
TRBJ1-3 | TRBV5-1 | TRBD1 | . | TGCGCCAACCACACGACAGGGTGGAAGGGAGCTGGAAACACCATATATTTT | CANHTTGWKGAGNTIYF
TRBJ2-1 | TRBV29-1 | . | . | TGCAGCGTGGTTAGCGGTCCTAACTACAATGAGCAGTTCTTC | CSVVSGPNYNEQFF
TRBJ2-1 | TRBV5-1 | TRBD2 | . | TGCGCCAGCAGCTTGGGAACGGGAGGTCAGTTCTTC | CASSLGTGGQFF
TRBJ1-1 | TRBV21-1 | . | . | TGTGCCAGCAGCAATAAAGAGGCCAGAAACACTGAAGCTTTCTTT | CASSNKEARNTEAFF
TRBJ2-7 | TRBV6-5 | . | . | TGTGCCAGCAGTTACGGCGAATCGGGACTCTCCTACGAGCAGTACTTC | CASSYGESGLSYEQYF
TRBJ2-3 | TRBV7-2 | . | . | TGTGCCAGCAGCTTAGCGGGGCCGCCAGATACGCAGTATTTT | CASSLAGPPDTQYF
TRBJ2-7 | TRBV7-9 | . | . | TGTGCCAGCAGCTTAAGTGGGGGCGACGACGAGCAGTACTTC | CASSLSGGDDEQYF
TRBJ2-7 | TRBV25-1 | TRBD1 | . | TGTGCCAGCAGTTCACCAATTGGGGGACAGGGTAGAATTTTCGAGCAGTACTTC | CASSSPIGGQGRIFEQYF
TRBJ1-2 | TRBV4-2 | TRBD1 | . | TGTGCCAGCAGCCCCGGACAGGGGGGCTATGGCTACACCTTC | CASSPGQGGYGYTF
TRBJ2-5 | TRBV9 | . | . | TGTGCCAGCAGCGTAGGTTGGGCCCAAGAGACCCAGTACTTC | CASSVGWAQETQYF
TRBJ1-1 | TRBV6-1 | . | . | TGTGCCAGCAGTCAGGGTGGCGAAGCTTTCTTT | CASSQGGEAFF
TRBJ1-4 | TRBV10-3 | TRBD1 | . | TGTGCCACTTCCGCGGGACAGGATAATGAAAAACTGTTTTTT | CATSAGQDNEKLFF
TRBJ2-7 | TRBV29-1 | TRBD2 | . | TGCAGCGTTGAAGGGACTAGCGGGAGGGCCTCCTACGAGCAGTACTTC | CSVEGTSGRASYEQYF
TRBJ2-2 | TRBV7-9 | . | once | TGTGCCAGCAGCCCTTCGGGGGGCGTGGGGGAGCTGTTTTTT | CASSPSGGVGELFF
TRBJ2-7 | TRBV7-2 | TRBD2 | . | TGTGCCAGCAGCTCCCCTCGCGGGAGTCTAGACGAGCAGTACTTC | CASSSPRGSLDEQYF
TRBJ2-3 | TRBV11-1 | TRBD2 | . | TGTGCCAGCAACCCTAGCGGGAGGTCAGATACGCAGTATTTT | CASNPSGRSDTQYF